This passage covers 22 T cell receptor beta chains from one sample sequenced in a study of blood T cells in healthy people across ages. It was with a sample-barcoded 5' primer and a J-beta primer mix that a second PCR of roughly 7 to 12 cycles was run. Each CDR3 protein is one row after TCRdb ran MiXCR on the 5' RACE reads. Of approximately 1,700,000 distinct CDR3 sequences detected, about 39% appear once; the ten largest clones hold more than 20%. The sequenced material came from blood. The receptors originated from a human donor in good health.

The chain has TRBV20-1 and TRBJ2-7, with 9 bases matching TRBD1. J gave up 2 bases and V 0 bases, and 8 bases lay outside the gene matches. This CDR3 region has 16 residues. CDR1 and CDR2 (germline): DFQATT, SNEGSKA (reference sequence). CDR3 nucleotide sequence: TGCAGTGCTAGAGATTTGGGACAGGGATCCCCCTACGAGCAGTACTTC. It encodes CSARDLGQGSPYEQYF.

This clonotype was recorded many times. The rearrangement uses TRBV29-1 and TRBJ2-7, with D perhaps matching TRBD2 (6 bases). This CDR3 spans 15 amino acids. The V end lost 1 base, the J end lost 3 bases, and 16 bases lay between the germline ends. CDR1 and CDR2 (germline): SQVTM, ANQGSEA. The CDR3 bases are TGCAGCGTTGAAGGGGAGGAGGGCAATCGCTACGAGCAGTACTTC. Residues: CSVEGEEGNRYEQYF.

The CDR3 sequence is CASSGPRTGKTDTQYF. Here the CDR3 DNA reads TGTGCCAGCAGTGGGCCCAGGACAGGGAAGACAGATACGCAGTATTTT. V usage is TRBV27 and J usage is TRBJ2-3, with 8 bases identical to TRBD1. From germline, CDR1 is MNHEY and CDR2 SMNVEV (reference sequence). The CDR3 consists of 16 residues. Trimming removed 5 bases from V and 3 bases from J; junction bases left unmatched: 10.

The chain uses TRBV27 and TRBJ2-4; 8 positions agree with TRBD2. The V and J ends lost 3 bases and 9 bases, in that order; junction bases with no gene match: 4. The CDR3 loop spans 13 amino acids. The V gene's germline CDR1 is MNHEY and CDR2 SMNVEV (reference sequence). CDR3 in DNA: TGTGCCAGCAGTTTGGCGGGGGGAAGCATTCAGTACTTC. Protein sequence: CASSLAGGSIQYF.

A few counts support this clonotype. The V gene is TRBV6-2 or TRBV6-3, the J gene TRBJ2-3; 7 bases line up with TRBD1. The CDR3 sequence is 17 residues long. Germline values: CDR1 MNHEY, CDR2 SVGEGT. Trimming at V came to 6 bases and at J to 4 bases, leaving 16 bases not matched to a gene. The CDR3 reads CASRLLKGAGPADTQYF. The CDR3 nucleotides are TGTGCCAGCAGACTTTTAAAGGGGGCAGGCCCGGCAGATACGCAGTATTTT.

The CDR3 nucleotides are TGCAGTGCTATGGGGCCGATCATATTCGAGCAGTACTTC. Amino acids: CSAMGPIIFEQYF. The gene calls are TRBV20-1 and TRBJ2-7; possible D gene TRBD1, 5 bases. The CDR3 sequence is 13 residues long. The germline V and J ends were trimmed by 4 bases and 6 bases, with 16 bases remaining between them. CDR1 is DFQATT, CDR2 SNEGSKA, per germline (reference sequence).

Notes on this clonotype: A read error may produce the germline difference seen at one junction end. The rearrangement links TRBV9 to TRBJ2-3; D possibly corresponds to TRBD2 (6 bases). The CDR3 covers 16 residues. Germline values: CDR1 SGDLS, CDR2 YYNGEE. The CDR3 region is CASSVGVADNTDTQDF. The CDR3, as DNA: TGTGCCAGCAGCGTAGGAGTAGCGGATAACACAGATACGCAGGATTTT.

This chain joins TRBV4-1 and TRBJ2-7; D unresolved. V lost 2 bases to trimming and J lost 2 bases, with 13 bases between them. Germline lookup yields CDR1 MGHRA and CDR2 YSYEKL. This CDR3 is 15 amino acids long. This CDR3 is CASSQTFARPYEQYF. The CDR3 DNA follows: TGCGCCAGCAGCCAAACATTTGCCAGACCCTACGAGCAGTACTTC.

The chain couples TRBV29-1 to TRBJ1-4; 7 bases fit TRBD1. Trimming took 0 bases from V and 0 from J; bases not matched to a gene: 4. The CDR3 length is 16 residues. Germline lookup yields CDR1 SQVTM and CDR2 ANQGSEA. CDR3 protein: CSVEELRGPTNEKLFF. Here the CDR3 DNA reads TGCAGCGTTGAAGAGTTAAGGGGGCCAACTAATGAAAAACTGTTTTTT. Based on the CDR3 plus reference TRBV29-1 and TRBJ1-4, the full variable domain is SAVISQKPSRDICQRGTSLTIQCQVDSQVTMMFWYRQQPGQSLTLIATANQGSEATYESGFVIDKFPISRPNLTFSTLTVSNMSPEDSSIYLCSVEELRGPTNEKLFFGSGTQLSVL.

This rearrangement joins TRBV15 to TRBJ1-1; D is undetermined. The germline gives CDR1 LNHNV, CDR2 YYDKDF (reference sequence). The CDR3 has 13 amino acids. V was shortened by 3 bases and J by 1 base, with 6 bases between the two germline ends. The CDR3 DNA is TGTGCCACCAGCAGGGCCCCGAACACTGAAGCTTTCTTT. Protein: CATSRAPNTEAFF. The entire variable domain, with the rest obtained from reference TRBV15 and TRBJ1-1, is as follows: DAMVIQNPRYQVTQFGKPVTLSCSQTLNHNVMYWYQQKSSQAPKLLFHYYDKDFNNEADTPDNFQSRRPNTSFCFLDIRSPGLGDTAMYLCATSRAPNTEAFFGQGTRLTVV.

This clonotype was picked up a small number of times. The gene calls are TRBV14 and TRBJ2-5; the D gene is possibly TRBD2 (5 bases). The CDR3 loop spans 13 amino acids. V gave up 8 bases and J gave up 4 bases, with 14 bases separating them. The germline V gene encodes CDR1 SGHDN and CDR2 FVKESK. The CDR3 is CASSHNGGETQYF. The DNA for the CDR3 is TGTGCCAGCTCTCATAATGGAGGAGAGACCCAGTACTTC.

The CDR3 DNA is TGTGCCAGTCACAGGGGAGGAAATGAAAAACTGTTTTTT. This translates into CASHRGGNEKLFF. J is TRBJ1-4 and V is TRBV10-3; 7 bases align to TRBD1. The CDR3 spans 13 residues. Germline assignment: CDR1 ENHRY and CDR2 SYGVKD. Trimming removed 10 bases from V and 5 bases from J; junction bases left unmatched: 7.

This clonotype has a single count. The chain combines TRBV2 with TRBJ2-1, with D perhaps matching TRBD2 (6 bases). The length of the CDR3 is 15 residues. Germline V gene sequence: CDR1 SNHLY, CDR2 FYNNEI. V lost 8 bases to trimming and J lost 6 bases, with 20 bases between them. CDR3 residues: CASVPLMAGFNEQFF. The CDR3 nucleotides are TGTGCCAGCGTTCCTCTCATGGCGGGATTCAATGAGCAGTTCTTC.

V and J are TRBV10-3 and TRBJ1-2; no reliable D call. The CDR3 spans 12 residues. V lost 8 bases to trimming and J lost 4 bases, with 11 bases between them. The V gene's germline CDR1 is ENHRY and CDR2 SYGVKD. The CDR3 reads CAILSQAYGYTF. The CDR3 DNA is TGTGCCATCCTTTCGCAGGCCTATGGCTACACCTTC.

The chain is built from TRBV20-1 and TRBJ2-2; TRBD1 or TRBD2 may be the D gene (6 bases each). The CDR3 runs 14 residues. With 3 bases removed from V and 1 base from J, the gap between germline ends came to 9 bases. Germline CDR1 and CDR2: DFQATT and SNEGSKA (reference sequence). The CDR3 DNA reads TGCAGTGCTAGGAAGGGGGGGAACACCGGGGAGCTGTTTTTT. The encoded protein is CSARKGGNTGELFF.

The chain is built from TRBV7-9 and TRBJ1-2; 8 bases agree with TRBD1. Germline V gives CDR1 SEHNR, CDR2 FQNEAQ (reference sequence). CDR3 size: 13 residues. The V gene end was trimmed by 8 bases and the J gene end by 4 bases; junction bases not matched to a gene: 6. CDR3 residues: CASPGGGGYGYTF. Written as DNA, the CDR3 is TGTGCCAGCCCAGGGGGCGGGGGCTATGGCTACACCTTC. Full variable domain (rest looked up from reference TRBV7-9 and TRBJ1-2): DTGVSQNPRHKITKRGQNVTFRCDPISEHNRLYWYRQTLGQGPEFLTYFQNEAQLEKSRLLSDRFSAERPKGSFSTLEIQRTEQGDSAMYLCASPGGGGYGYTFGSGTRLTVV.

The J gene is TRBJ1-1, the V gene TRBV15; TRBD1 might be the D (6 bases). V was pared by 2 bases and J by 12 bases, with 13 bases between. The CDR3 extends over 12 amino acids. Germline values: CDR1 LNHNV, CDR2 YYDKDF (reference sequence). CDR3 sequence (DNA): TGTGCCACCAGCAGACCACAGGGACCCTCTTTCTTT. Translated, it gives CATSRPQGPSFF.

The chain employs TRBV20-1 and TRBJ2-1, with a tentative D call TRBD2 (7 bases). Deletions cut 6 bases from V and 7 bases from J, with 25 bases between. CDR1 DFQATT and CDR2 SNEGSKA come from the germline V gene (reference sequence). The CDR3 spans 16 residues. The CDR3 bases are TGCAGTGCCCCCCCTCGGGTGGGGGGGCCTAGAAATGAGCAGTTCTTC. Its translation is CSAPPRVGGPRNEQFF.

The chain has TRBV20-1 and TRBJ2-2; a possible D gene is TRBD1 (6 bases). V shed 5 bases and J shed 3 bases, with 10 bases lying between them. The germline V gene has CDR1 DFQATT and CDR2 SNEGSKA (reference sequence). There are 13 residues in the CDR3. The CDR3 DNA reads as TGCAGTGCTGGGGGCGGGTACACCGGGGAGCTGTTTTTT. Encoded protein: CSAGGGYTGELFF.

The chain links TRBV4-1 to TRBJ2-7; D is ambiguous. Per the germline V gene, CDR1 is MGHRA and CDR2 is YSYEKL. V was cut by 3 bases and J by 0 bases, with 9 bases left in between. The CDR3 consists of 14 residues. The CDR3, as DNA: TGCGCCAGCAGCCATCGAGTGGTCTCCTACGAGCAGTACTTC. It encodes CASSHRVVSYEQYF.

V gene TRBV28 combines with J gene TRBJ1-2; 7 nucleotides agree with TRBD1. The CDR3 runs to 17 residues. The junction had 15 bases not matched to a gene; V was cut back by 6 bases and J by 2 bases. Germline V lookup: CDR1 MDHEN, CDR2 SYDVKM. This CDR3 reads CASSPGDTGEVNYGYTF. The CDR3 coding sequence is TGTGCCAGCAGCCCTGGGGACACAGGGGAGGTGAACTATGGCTACACCTTC.

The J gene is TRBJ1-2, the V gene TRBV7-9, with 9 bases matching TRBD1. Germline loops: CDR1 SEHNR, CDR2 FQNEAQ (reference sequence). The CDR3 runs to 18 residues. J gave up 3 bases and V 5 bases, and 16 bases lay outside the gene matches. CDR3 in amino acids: CASSGQTGGHPYDYGYTF. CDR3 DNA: TGTGCCAGCAGCGGACAAACAGGGGGCCACCCCTACGACTATGGCTACACCTTC.